The T cell receptor (beta chain) under discussion was sequenced for a study of regulatory T cells in long-lasting Graves disease. Noted time point: persistent/refractory GD, antithyroid drugs over 5 years with positive TRAb. Generation of the TCR library employed RNA extracted from PBMCs. As concerns this clonotype: A junction end diverges from the germline sequence, so it may reflect a read error.

To make TCR beta libraries, researchers used iRepertoire HTBI primers and Arm-PCR of CDR3 regions. TCRdb recomputed calls from the multiplex PCR reads with MiXCR, one row per CDR3 protein. Of approximately 470,000 distinct CDR3 sequences listed, about a fifth are singletons. The sample here was peripheral blood mononuclear cells (PBMCs), taken when the disease was refractory, from a patient treated with antithyroid drugs. This sequence originates from a female donor with Graves disease.

CDR3: CSARVSGAYEQHF. CDR3 sequence (DNA): TGCAGTGCTAGAGTATCAGGGGCTTACGAGCAGCACTTC. The chain couples TRBV20-1 to TRBJ2-7; D perhaps matches TRBD1 (6 bases). CDR3 length equals 13 residues. CDR1 is DFQATT and CDR2 is SNEGSKA in the germline V gene (reference sequence).